This T cell receptor beta chain was identified during a study of blood T cell repertoires in COVID-19. Study in general: The origin of the acute and convalescent COVID-19 samples was the United States, Italy and Spain. PBMCs, B-cell-depleted T cells, or T cells were the source of the cDNA or gDNA that made up the material.

The Seattle patients, enrolled during active infection, were followed longitudinally. Study processing details: How many nucleated cells were present was estimated from reference gene primer amplification. The assay was immunoSEQ multiplex PCR, and TCRdb's table has in-frame clones only and misses some. The V and J calls and clone size were taken over from that table, and D and trimming were inferred from the DNA. The sample lists over 150,000 clones, 80% to 90% occurring once. In germline, CDR1 is MNHEY, CDR2 SVGEGT. This CDR3 has 12 residues. Trimming stripped 2 bases from V and 9 bases from J, with 10 bases between.

This receptor was identified in a woman over 75 with COVID-19, enrolled during active disease. The material sequenced was peripheral blood. The chain uses TRBV6-2 or TRBV6-3 and TRBJ1-1, with D hard to call. The CDR3 DNA sequence: TGTGCCAGCAGTTACGGGCAGGCACAAGCTTTCTTT. Translated: CASSYGQAQAFF.